This T cell receptor beta chain comes out of a study of shared clonotypes between healthy human individuals. Overall study findings and caveats: With few donors, the genetic and exposure-history diversity represented was limited.

To note about this clone: The antigen is not known.

Positive CCR7 selection of CD45RO-negative cells yielded the naive CD8 cells, and terminally differentiated effector memory CD45RA+ cells were excluded. Profiled with immunoSEQ multiplex PCR; TCRdb holds only in-frame clones, not every one. The repertoire holds about 2 million clones, with approximately 95% as singletons. V lost 3 bases, J lost 4 bases, and 5 bases stayed unmatched. Germline-derived CDR1 and CDR2 are SGHDT and YYEEEE. The CDR3 is made up of 15 amino acids. Sequenced sample: naive CD8+ T cells sorted from blood. The gene calls are TRBV5-6 and TRBJ2-1; 9 bases map to TRBD1. The clonotype was recovered from a man younger than 35 in good health. CDR3 DNA: TGTGCCAGCAGCTCCCGGGACAGGGCTTACAATGAGCAGTTCTTC. Its protein is CASSSRDRAYNEQFF.